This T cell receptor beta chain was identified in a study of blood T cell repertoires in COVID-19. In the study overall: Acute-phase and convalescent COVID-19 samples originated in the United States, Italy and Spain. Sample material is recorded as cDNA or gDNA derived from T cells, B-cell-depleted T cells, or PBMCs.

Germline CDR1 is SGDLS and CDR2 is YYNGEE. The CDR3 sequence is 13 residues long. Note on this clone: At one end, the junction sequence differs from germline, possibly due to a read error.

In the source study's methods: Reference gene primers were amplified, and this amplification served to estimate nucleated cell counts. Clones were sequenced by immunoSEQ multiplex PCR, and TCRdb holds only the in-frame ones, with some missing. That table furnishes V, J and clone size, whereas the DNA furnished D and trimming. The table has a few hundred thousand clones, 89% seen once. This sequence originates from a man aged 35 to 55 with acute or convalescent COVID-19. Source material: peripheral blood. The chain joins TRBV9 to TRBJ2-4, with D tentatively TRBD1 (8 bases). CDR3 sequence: CASSVGGTGPRNF. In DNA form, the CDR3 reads TGTGCCAGCAGCGTGGGGGGGACAGGACCGAGGAACTTC.